This is a list of T cell receptor beta chains from one sample in a study of CD8 T cells in ankylosing spondylitis. TCRdb itself ran the 5' RACE reads through MiXCR, one entry per CDR3 protein. Of approximately 110,000 distinct CDR3 sequences in the sample, under 30% were seen once. The sample comprised synovial fluid, either unsorted or a sorted T cell fraction (not recorded which). The source of these receptors is a male donor with ankylosing spondylitis. The CDR3 runs from the conserved cysteine through the conserved F or W. Each record gives: CDR3 length, J gene, V gene, clone size, D gene, CDR3 protein, CDR3 DNA. The D gene is left open where the match is weak. The size of a clone is reported for some rows only, either as once, few or many, or as a class for expanded clones.

len: 15; j_gene: TRBJ2-1; v_gene: TRBV9; abundance: many; d_gene: TRBD2; CDR3aa: CASSVAGAGYNEQFF; CDR3nt: TGTGCCAGCAGCGTGGCGGGAGCTGGATACAATGAGCAGTTCTTC
len: 14; j_gene: TRBJ2-4; v_gene: TRBV9; abundance: many; d_gene: .; CDR3aa: CASSSSGRGDIQYF; CDR3nt: TGTGCCAGCAGCTCCTCCGGAAGGGGTGACATTCAGTACTTC
len: 15; j_gene: TRBJ2-1; v_gene: TRBV6-1; abundance: .; d_gene: .; CDR3aa: CASSDPTSGNNEQFF; CDR3nt: TGTGCCAGCAGTGACCCCACCTCCGGGAACAATGAGCAGTTCTTC
len: 14; j_gene: TRBJ2-1; v_gene: TRBV11-2; abundance: .; d_gene: .; CDR3aa: CASSPGRVDNEQFF; CDR3nt: TGTGCCAGCAGCCCGGGGAGAGTAGACAATGAGCAGTTCTTC
len: 17; j_gene: TRBJ2-3; v_gene: TRBV10-3; abundance: few; d_gene: TRBD2; CDR3aa: CAISEPGLAGRTDTQYF; CDR3nt: TGTGCCATCAGTGAGCCGGGACTAGCGGGCCGCACAGATACGCAGTATTTT
len: 15; j_gene: TRBJ1-1; v_gene: TRBV15; abundance: .; d_gene: .; CDR3aa: CATSREGRANTEAFF; CDR3nt: TGTGCCACCAGCAGAGAGGGGAGGGCTAACACTGAAGCTTTCTTT
len: 14; j_gene: TRBJ1-1; v_gene: TRBV5-6; abundance: few; d_gene: TRBD1; CDR3aa: CASSYYRGNTEAFF; CDR3nt: TGTGCCAGCAGCTATTACAGGGGGAACACTGAAGCTTTCTTT
len: 15; j_gene: TRBJ2-2; v_gene: TRBV11-1; abundance: .; d_gene: .; CDR3aa: CASSLVSGATGELFF; CDR3nt: TGTGCCAGCAGCTTAGTAAGCGGTGCCACCGGGGAGCTGTTTTTT
len: 13; j_gene: TRBJ2-5; v_gene: TRBV2; abundance: few; d_gene: TRBD2; CDR3aa: CASRRLAGETQYF; CDR3nt: TGTGCCAGCAGGAGACTAGCGGGAGAAACCCAGTACTTC
len: 15; j_gene: TRBJ2-1; v_gene: TRBV7-2; abundance: medium-sized; d_gene: TRBD2; CDR3aa: CASSPSGSGYNEQFF; CDR3nt: TGTGCCAGCAGCCCGAGCGGGAGTGGTTACAATGAGCAGTTCTTC
len: 12; j_gene: TRBJ2-1; v_gene: TRBV29-1; abundance: few; d_gene: .; CDR3aa: CSVRDIYNEQFF; CDR3nt: TGCAGCGTGCGGGACATCTACAATGAGCAGTTCTTC
len: 14; j_gene: TRBJ2-1; v_gene: TRBV6-2/TRBV6-3; abundance: once; d_gene: .; CDR3aa: CASSSSSIYNEQFF; CDR3nt: TGTGCCAGCAGTTCTTCAAGCATCTACAATGAGCAGTTCTTC
len: 14; j_gene: TRBJ1-2; v_gene: TRBV6-2/TRBV6-3; abundance: few; d_gene: .; CDR3aa: CASSYFGQTYGYTF; CDR3nt: TGTGCCAGCAGTTACTTCGGACAGACCTATGGCTACACCTTC
len: 13; j_gene: TRBJ2-1; v_gene: TRBV20-1; abundance: few; d_gene: TRBD2; CDR3aa: CSAAGGGGNEQFF; CDR3nt: TGCAGTGCGGCGGGGGGAGGGGGCAATGAGCAGTTCTTC
len: 13; j_gene: TRBJ1-6; v_gene: TRBV10-2; abundance: .; d_gene: .; CDR3aa: CASSEYYNSPLHF; CDR3nt: TGCGCCAGCAGTGAATATTATAATTCACCCCTCCACTTT
len: 15; j_gene: TRBJ1-1; v_gene: TRBV7-2; abundance: .; d_gene: .; CDR3aa: CASSLIEGWRTEAFF; CDR3nt: TGTGCCAGCAGCTTAATCGAGGGGTGGCGCACTGAAGCTTTCTTT
len: 14; j_gene: TRBJ2-4; v_gene: TRBV29-1; abundance: many; d_gene: .; CDR3aa: CSVGGILAKNIQYF; CDR3nt: TGCAGCGTTGGAGGGATACTAGCCAAAAACATTCAGTACTTC
len: 13; j_gene: TRBJ2-7; v_gene: TRBV30; abundance: .; d_gene: TRBD1; CDR3aa: CAWSRTGAGEQYF; CDR3nt: TGTGCCTGGTCCCGGACAGGGGCTGGTGAGCAGTACTTC
len: 14; j_gene: TRBJ1-2; v_gene: TRBV7-2; abundance: few; d_gene: .; CDR3aa: CASSLAQGAGGYTF; CDR3nt: TGTGCCAGCAGCTTAGCTCAGGGAGCGGGAGGCTACACCTTC
len: 13; j_gene: TRBJ1-1; v_gene: TRBV24-1; abundance: few; d_gene: .; CDR3aa: CATSDLGQQGAFF; CDR3nt: TGTGCCACCAGTGACCTGGGGCAGCAGGGAGCTTTCTTT
len: 17; j_gene: TRBJ2-5; v_gene: TRBV11-2; abundance: many; d_gene: .; CDR3aa: CASSRRGGLGSLETQYF; CDR3nt: TGTGCCAGCAGCCGTAGGGGGGGGCTCGGATCTTTGGAGACCCAGTACTTC
len: 14; j_gene: TRBJ1-2; v_gene: TRBV3-1; abundance: .; d_gene: .; CDR3aa: CASSQTVAWGGYTF; CDR3nt: TGTGCCAGCAGCCAAACTGTGGCGTGGGGAGGCTACACCTTC
len: 16; j_gene: TRBJ2-1; v_gene: TRBV11-2; abundance: few; d_gene: TRBD2; CDR3aa: CASSIASGTSYNEQFF; CDR3nt: TGTGCCAGCAGCATCGCAAGCGGGACGTCCTACAATGAGCAGTTCTTC
len: 14; j_gene: TRBJ1-2; v_gene: TRBV5-1; abundance: many; d_gene: .; CDR3aa: CASSLESPNYGYTF; CDR3nt: TGCGCCAGCAGCTTGGAATCGCCTAACTATGGCTACACCTTC
len: 14; j_gene: TRBJ1-5; v_gene: TRBV7-9; abundance: .; d_gene: .; CDR3aa: CASSPVGRDQPQHF; CDR3nt: TGTGCCAGCAGCCCCGTCGGGAGGGATCAGCCCCAGCATTTT
len: 14; j_gene: TRBJ1-2; v_gene: TRBV7-2; abundance: few; d_gene: .; CDR3aa: CASSLVDRSYGYTF; CDR3nt: TGTGCCAGCAGCTTAGTAGACAGGAGCTATGGCTACACCTTC
len: 14; j_gene: TRBJ2-2; v_gene: TRBV5-1; abundance: few; d_gene: .; CDR3aa: CATTRDTNTGELFF; CDR3nt: TGCGCCACTACCCGGGACACCAACACCGGGGAGCTGTTTTTT
len: 16; j_gene: TRBJ2-3; v_gene: TRBV10-3; abundance: .; d_gene: TRBD2; CDR3aa: CAISGGTSGSPDTQYF; CDR3nt: TGTGCCATCAGTGGTGGGACTAGCGGGAGTCCAGATACGCAGTATTTT
len: 12; j_gene: TRBJ1-5; v_gene: TRBV12-3/TRBV12-4; abundance: .; d_gene: TRBD1; CDR3aa: CASSTGGQPQHF; CDR3nt: TGTGCCAGCAGCACAGGGGGACAGCCCCAGCATTTT
len: 19; j_gene: TRBJ2-1; v_gene: TRBV20-1; abundance: .; d_gene: TRBD1; CDR3aa: CSARDHLGTGGLRVNEQFF; CDR3nt: TGCAGTGCTAGAGATCATTTGGGGACAGGGGGCTTAAGAGTCAATGAGCAGTTCTTC
len: 14; j_gene: TRBJ1-1; v_gene: TRBV27; abundance: .; d_gene: .; CDR3aa: CASNLGQKNTEAFF; CDR3nt: TGTGCCAGCAACCTAGGACAGAAGAACACTGAAGCTTTCTTT
len: 17; j_gene: TRBJ2-5; v_gene: TRBV18; abundance: .; d_gene: TRBD2; CDR3aa: CASSPGTSGRVQETQYF; CDR3nt: TGTGCCAGCTCACCGGGAACTAGCGGGAGGGTCCAAGAGACCCAGTACTTC
len: 15; j_gene: TRBJ2-7; v_gene: TRBV12-3/TRBV12-4; abundance: once; d_gene: TRBD1; CDR3aa: CASSFPLGQGYEQYF; CDR3nt: TGTGCCAGCAGTTTTCCCTTGGGACAGGGCTACGAGCAGTACTTC
len: 15; j_gene: TRBJ2-5; v_gene: TRBV20-1; abundance: .; d_gene: TRBD2; CDR3aa: CSALSGLAGGETQYF; CDR3nt: TGCAGTGCTTTATCCGGACTAGCGGGAGGAGAGACCCAGTACTTC
len: 14; j_gene: TRBJ2-7; v_gene: TRBV20-1; abundance: .; d_gene: .; CDR3aa: CSARAGFSAYEQYF; CDR3nt: TGCAGTGCTAGAGCAGGGTTTTCGGCCTACGAGCAGTACTTC
len: 14; j_gene: TRBJ1-1; v_gene: TRBV18; abundance: many; d_gene: .; CDR3aa: CASSPLGGTTEAFF; CDR3nt: TGTGCCAGCTCACCACTAGGCGGGACCACTGAAGCTTTCTTT
len: 16; j_gene: TRBJ2-1; v_gene: TRBV7-2; abundance: few; d_gene: TRBD2; CDR3aa: CASSFGPGLANVEQFF; CDR3nt: TGTGCCAGCAGCTTTGGACCGGGACTAGCAAATGTGGAGCAGTTCTTC
len: 15; j_gene: TRBJ2-1; v_gene: TRBV4-1; abundance: few; d_gene: .; CDR3aa: CASSQEKGGDNEQFF; CDR3nt: TGCGCCAGCAGCCAAGAAAAGGGGGGGGACAATGAGCAGTTCTTC
len: 15; j_gene: TRBJ1-4; v_gene: TRBV12-3/TRBV12-4; abundance: few; d_gene: .; CDR3aa: CASSSQGQFNEKLFF; CDR3nt: TGTGCCAGCAGTTCTCAAGGGCAGTTTAATGAAAAACTGTTTTTT
len: 15; j_gene: TRBJ2-1; v_gene: TRBV27; abundance: .; d_gene: TRBD1; CDR3aa: CASSPRDRGGDEQFF; CDR3nt: TGTGCCAGCAGTCCCCGGGACAGGGGTGGGGATGAGCAGTTCTTC
len: 14; j_gene: TRBJ2-1; v_gene: TRBV24-1; abundance: .; d_gene: .; CDR3aa: CATSRDNPYNEQFF; CDR3nt: TGTGCCACCAGCCGGGACAATCCATACAATGAGCAGTTCTTC
len: 18; j_gene: TRBJ2-7; v_gene: TRBV4-2; abundance: .; d_gene: TRBD2; CDR3aa: CASSPSPGTSGRGNEQYF; CDR3nt: TGTGCCAGCAGCCCTAGTCCCGGGACTAGCGGGAGAGGTAACGAGCAGTACTTC
len: 14; j_gene: TRBJ1-1; v_gene: TRBV10-2; abundance: many; d_gene: .; CDR3aa: CASSEGGGNTEAFF; CDR3nt: TGCGCCAGCAGTGAGGGGGGCGGAAACACTGAAGCTTTCTTT
len: 14; j_gene: TRBJ2-7; v_gene: TRBV7-2; abundance: .; d_gene: TRBD1; CDR3aa: CASSTGTGGYEQYF; CDR3nt: TGTGCCAGCAGTACCGGGACAGGGGGCTACGAGCAGTACTTC
len: 15; j_gene: TRBJ2-5; v_gene: TRBV5-5; abundance: few; d_gene: .; CDR3aa: CASSMLTGRQETQYF; CDR3nt: TGTGCCAGCAGCATGCTGACAGGTAGACAAGAGACCCAGTACTTC
len: 14; j_gene: TRBJ2-1; v_gene: TRBV20-1; abundance: .; d_gene: TRBD2; CDR3aa: CSAMGLAGVDEQFF; CDR3nt: TGCAGTGCTATGGGACTAGCGGGAGTGGATGAGCAGTTCTTC
len: 14; j_gene: TRBJ1-4; v_gene: TRBV2; abundance: few; d_gene: .; CDR3aa: CASSVPGADEKLFF; CDR3nt: TGTGCCAGCAGTGTTCCGGGGGCGGATGAAAAACTGTTTTTT
len: 14; j_gene: TRBJ2-7; v_gene: TRBV12-3/TRBV12-4; abundance: few; d_gene: .; CDR3aa: CASSSLGTLGEQYF; CDR3nt: TGTGCCAGCAGTTCCCTCGGGACCCTGGGCGAGCAGTACTTC
len: 14; j_gene: TRBJ1-5; v_gene: TRBV20-1; abundance: .; d_gene: .; CDR3aa: CSARRAMGNQPQHF; CDR3nt: TGCAGTGCTAGACGGGCTATGGGCAATCAGCCCCAGCATTTT
len: 18; j_gene: TRBJ2-1; v_gene: TRBV5-4; abundance: .; d_gene: TRBD2; CDR3aa: CASSSGLAGVSSYNEQFF; CDR3nt: TGTGCCAGCAGTTCTGGACTAGCGGGAGTTAGCTCCTACAATGAGCAGTTCTTC
len: 13; j_gene: TRBJ1-4; v_gene: TRBV12-3/TRBV12-4; abundance: .; d_gene: .; CDR3aa: CASRRGGFEKLFF; CDR3nt: TGTGCCAGCAGGCGGGGAGGCTTTGAAAAACTGTTTTTT
len: 13; j_gene: TRBJ2-3; v_gene: TRBV2; abundance: .; d_gene: .; CDR3aa: CASSELSRDTQYF; CDR3nt: TGTGCCAGCAGTGAGCTCTCGAGGGATACGCAGTATTTT
len: 17; j_gene: TRBJ2-5; v_gene: TRBV20-1; abundance: .; d_gene: .; CDR3aa: CSARASNPSRYQETQYF; CDR3nt: TGCAGTGCTAGAGCCTCAAATCCCTCTAGATACCAAGAGACCCAGTACTTC
len: 12; j_gene: TRBJ2-1; v_gene: TRBV20-1; abundance: medium-sized; d_gene: TRBD2; CDR3aa: CSLGGGINEQFF; CDR3nt: TGCAGTCTCGGGGGAGGGATCAATGAGCAGTTCTTC
len: 13; j_gene: TRBJ2-7; v_gene: TRBV3-1; abundance: few; d_gene: .; CDR3aa: CASSPHRVGEQYF; CDR3nt: TGTGCCAGCAGCCCCCACAGGGTTGGAGAGCAGTACTTC
len: 14; j_gene: TRBJ1-1; v_gene: TRBV11-1; abundance: .; d_gene: .; CDR3aa: CASSLRGGNTEAFF; CDR3nt: TGTGCCAGCAGCTTAAGAGGGGGGAACACTGAAGCTTTCTTT
len: 13; j_gene: TRBJ2-1; v_gene: TRBV14; abundance: once; d_gene: .; CDR3aa: CASSQGLASEQFF; CDR3nt: TGTGCCAGCAGCCAAGGTCTAGCCAGTGAGCAGTTCTTC